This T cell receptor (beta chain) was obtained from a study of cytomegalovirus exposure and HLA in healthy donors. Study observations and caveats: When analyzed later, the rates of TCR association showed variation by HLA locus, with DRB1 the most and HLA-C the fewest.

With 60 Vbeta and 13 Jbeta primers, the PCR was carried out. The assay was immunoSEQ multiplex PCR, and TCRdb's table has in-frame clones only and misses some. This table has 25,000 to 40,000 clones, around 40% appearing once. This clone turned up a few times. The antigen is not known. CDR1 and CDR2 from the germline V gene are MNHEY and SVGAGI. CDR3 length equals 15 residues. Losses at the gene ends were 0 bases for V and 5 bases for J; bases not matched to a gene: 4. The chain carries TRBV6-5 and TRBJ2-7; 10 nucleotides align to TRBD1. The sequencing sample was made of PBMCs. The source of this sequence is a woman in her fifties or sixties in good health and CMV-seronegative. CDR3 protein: CASSYSGQGTNEQYF. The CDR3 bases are TGTGCCAGCAGTTACTCGGGACAGGGGACCAACGAGCAGTACTTC.